The next 15 T cell receptor beta chains were all read from a single sample in a study of blood T cell repertoires in COVID-19. The assay was immunoSEQ multiplex PCR, and TCRdb's table has in-frame clones only and misses some. The table lists 85,000 to 100,000 clones, 85% to 90% of them singletons. The sequenced sample was peripheral blood. The receptors here all came from a woman aged 55 to 70 in a cohort sampled during active or convalescent COVID-19.

Here the CDR3 reads CAIRGTGGMNTQYF. The CDR3 DNA sequence: TGTGCCATCAGGGGGACAGGGGGCATGAATACGCAGTATTTT. This chain uses TRBV10-3 with TRBJ2-3; 12 positions agree with TRBD1. Trimming cost V 6 bases and J 7 bases; bases outside gene matches: 5. The CDR3 is 14 amino acids. Germline lookup yields CDR1 ENHRY and CDR2 SYGVKD.

The CDR3 region has the DNA TGTGCCAGCAGCTTGGAGCTTAGCGGGACAGAAATCCGCGAGCAGTACTTC. Protein sequence: CASSLELSGTEIREQYF. This chain joins TRBV5-6 and TRBJ2-7, with TRBD2 as a possible D gene (8 bases). Trimming took off 0 bases at V and 6 bases at J, with 22 bases between the two ends. This CDR3 has 17 residues. CDR1 and CDR2 from the germline V gene are SGHDT and YYEEEE.

This clone was detected a few times. The V and J genes are TRBV5-1 and TRBJ1-6; D perhaps matches TRBD1 (6 bases). CDR3 length: 14 amino acids. Between the trimmed V and J ends, which lost 2 bases and 7 bases, there was a span of 10 bases. From germline, CDR1 is SGHRS and CDR2 YFSETQ. The CDR3 DNA reads TGCGCCAGCAGCTTTACAGGGACGAATTCACCCCTCCACTTT. Translating it yields CASSFTGTNSPLHF.

The chain links TRBV7-8 to TRBJ2-3; 8 bases fit TRBD2. This CDR3 contains 17 residues. With V trimmed by 1 base and J by 0 bases, 6 bases remained unmatched. Germline values: CDR1 SGHVS, CDR2 FQNEAQ. CDR3 nucleotide sequence: TGTGCCAGCAGCTTAGTGCCTAGCGGGCATAGCACAGATACGCAGTATTTT. Protein product: CASSLVPSGHSTDTQYF.

V usage is TRBV3-1 (or the pseudogene TRBV3-2) and J usage is TRBJ2-7, with 9 bases that match TRBD1. CDR1 and CDR2 from the germline V gene are LGHDT and YNNKEL (reference sequence). V lost 4 bases and J lost 0; bases outside the gene matches: 4. The CDR3 runs to 15 residues. This chain's CDR3 is CASSLGQGSSYEQYF. The DNA of the CDR3 is TGTGCCAGCAGCCTGGGACAGGGTAGCTCCTACGAGCAGTACTTC.

V is TRBV5-1 and J is TRBJ2-3; TRBD2 might be the D (5 bases). Trimming removed 4 bases at V and 1 base at J, with 10 bases between. CDR1 and CDR2 (germline): SGHRS, YFSETQ. This CDR3 spans 14 amino acids. CDR3 bases: TGCGCCAGCAGCGCCTCCGGGGGCACAGATACGCAGTATTTT. Its protein is CASSASGGTDTQYF.

CDR3 sequence reads: CASKGGLLNIQYF. CDR3 in DNA: TGTGCCAGTAAGGGCGGACTTTTGAACATTCAGTACTTC. The chain is built from TRBV19 and TRBJ2-4; tentative D call: TRBD2 (5 bases). Trimming shortened V by 7 bases and J by 7 bases, and 14 bases separated the two germline ends. Germline lookup yields CDR1 LNHDA and CDR2 SQIVND (reference sequence). This CDR3 has 13 residues.

The genes are TRBV11-3 and TRBJ2-7; 8 bases agree with TRBD2. The trim removed 4 bases at V and 1 base at J, leaving 12 bases unmatched. This CDR3 contains 17 residues. The germline V gene has CDR1 SGHNT and CDR2 YENEEA. CDR3 DNA sequence: TGTGCCAGCAGCTCCCCCTTCCCAGCGGGGGAATCCTACGAGCAGTACTTC. Protein product: CASSSPFPAGESYEQYF.

The chain uses TRBV2 and TRBJ1-1, with TRBD1 matching 7 bases. This CDR3 spans 16 amino acids. In germline, CDR1 is SNHLY, CDR2 FYNNEI. V shed 6 bases, J shed 12 bases, and the junction held 22 bases outside the gene matches. CDR3: CASSELTGTPGFLTFF. The DNA of the CDR3 is TGTGCCAGCAGCGAACTGACAGGGACACCGGGCTTCCTCACTTTCTTT.

On this clone itself: Within the sample, other DNA sequences also encode this same CDR3. The V call is TRBV5-1, the J call TRBJ2-5; a weak D match, TRBD1 (5 bases). Trimming pared 0 bases from V and 4 bases from J, leaving 13 bases between. There are 15 residues in the CDR3. Germline V gives CDR1 SGHRS, CDR2 YFSETQ. The DNA for the CDR3 is TGCGCCAGCAGCTTGGGCGGTGGGGCTGGAGAGACCCAGTACTTC. This translates into CASSLGGGAGETQYF.

V and J are TRBV6-1 and TRBJ2-7, with TRBD1 matching over 7 bases. The CDR3 covers 16 residues. J lost 2 bases, V lost 0 bases, and 7 bases had no gene match. Germline CDR1 MNHNS, CDR2 SASEGT. The CDR3 DNA is TGTGCCAGCAGTGAAGCGTGGGGACAGCTTCCCTACGAGCAGTACTTC. Its protein is CASSEAWGQLPYEQYF.

This clone was observed a single time. This sequence joins TRBV7-9 and TRBJ1-2, with D possibly matching TRBD1 (6 bases). Trimming took 5 bases from V and 5 from J, leaving 12 bases between them. Germline V gene lookup returns CDR1 SEHNR and CDR2 FQNEAQ (reference sequence). The CDR3 totals 13 residues. The CDR3 loop reads CASSTLGGYGYTF. The CDR3 DNA reads TGTGCCAGCAGCACCCTAGGGGGTTATGGCTACACCTTC.

This chain links TRBV5-1 with TRBJ2-5, with TRBD2 identical over 7 bases. Germline V gene data show CDR1 as SGHRS and CDR2 as YFSETQ. This CDR3 has 15 residues. J lost 3 bases, V lost 0 bases, and 5 bases had no gene match. The CDR3 DNA reads TGCGCCAGCAGCTTGGGGCTGCGGGAGAAAGAGACCCAGTACTTC. Amino acids: CASSLGLREKETQYF.

The rearrangement uses TRBV19 and TRBJ1-5, with 11 bases lining up with TRBD1. The CDR3 runs 15 residues. CDR1 and CDR2 (germline): LNHDA, SQIVND (reference sequence). With V trimmed by 0 bases and J by 10 bases, 5 bases remained unmatched. CDR3 bases: TGTGCCAGTAGTATAGATTGGGACAGGGGGAAACCCCAGCATTTT. As protein: CASSIDWDRGKPQHF.

This sequence joins TRBV18 and TRBJ2-2; weak D call: TRBD1 (5 bases). Trimming pared 0 bases from V and 1 base from J, leaving 6 bases between. CDR3 length: 15 amino acids. Germline lookup yields CDR1 KGHSH and CDR2 LQKENI. Here the CDR3 DNA reads TGTGCCAGCTCACCACCCCAGGGGAACACCGGGGAGCTGTTTTTT. This translates into CASSPPQGNTGELFF.